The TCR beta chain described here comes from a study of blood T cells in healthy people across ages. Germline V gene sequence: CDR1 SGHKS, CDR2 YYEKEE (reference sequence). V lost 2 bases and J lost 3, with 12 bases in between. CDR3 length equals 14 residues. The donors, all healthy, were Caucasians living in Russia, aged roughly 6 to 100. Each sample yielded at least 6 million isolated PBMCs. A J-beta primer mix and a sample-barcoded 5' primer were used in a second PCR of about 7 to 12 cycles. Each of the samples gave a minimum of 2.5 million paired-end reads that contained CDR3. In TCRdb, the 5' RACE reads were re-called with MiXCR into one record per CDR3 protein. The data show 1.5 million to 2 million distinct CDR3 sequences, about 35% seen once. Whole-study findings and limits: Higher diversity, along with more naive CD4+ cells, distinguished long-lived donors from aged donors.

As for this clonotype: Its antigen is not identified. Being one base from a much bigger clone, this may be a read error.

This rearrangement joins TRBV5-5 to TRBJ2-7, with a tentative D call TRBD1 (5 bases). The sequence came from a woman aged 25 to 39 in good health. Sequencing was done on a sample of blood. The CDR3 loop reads CASSLEQALYEQYF. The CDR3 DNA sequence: TGTGCCAGCAGCTTAGAACAGGCCCTCTACGAGCAGTACTTC. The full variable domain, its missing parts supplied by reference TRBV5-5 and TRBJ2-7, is DAGVTQSPTHLIKTRGQQVTLRCSPISGHKSVSWYQQVLGQGPQFIFQYYEKEERGRGNFPDRFSARQFPNYSSELNVNALLLGDSALYLCASSLEQALYEQYFGPGTRLTVT.